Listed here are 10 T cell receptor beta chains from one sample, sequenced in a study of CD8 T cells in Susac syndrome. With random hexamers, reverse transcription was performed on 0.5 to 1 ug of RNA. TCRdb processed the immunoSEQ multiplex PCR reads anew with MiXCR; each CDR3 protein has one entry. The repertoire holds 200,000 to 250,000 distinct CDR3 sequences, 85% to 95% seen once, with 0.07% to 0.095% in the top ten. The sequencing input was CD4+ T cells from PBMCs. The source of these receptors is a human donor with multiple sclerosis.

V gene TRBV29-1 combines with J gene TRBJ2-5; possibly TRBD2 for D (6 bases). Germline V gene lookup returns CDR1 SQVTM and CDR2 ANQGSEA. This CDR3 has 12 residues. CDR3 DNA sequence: TGCACCCCTTGGAGGGCCCAAGAGACCCAGTACTTC. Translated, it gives CTPWRAQETQYF. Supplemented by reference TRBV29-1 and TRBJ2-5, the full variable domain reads SAVISQKPSRDICQRGTSLTIQCQVDSQVTMMFWYRQQPGQSLTLIATANQGSEATYESGFVIDKFPISRPNLTFSTLTVSNMSPEDSSIYLCTPWRAQETQYFGPGTRLLVL.

Written as DNA, the CDR3 is TGTGCCAGCAGTGATTGGGGACCGGATGGCTACACCTTC. Its translation is CASSDWGPDGYTF. The genes are TRBV2 and TRBJ1-2, with a possible D match to TRBD1 (5 bases). The germline V and J ends were trimmed by 3 bases and 6 bases, with 11 bases remaining between them. The CDR3 has 13 amino acids. Germline CDR1 reads SNHLY; CDR2 reads FYNNEI. Together with reference TRBV2 and TRBJ1-2, the CDR3 gives the full variable domain: EPEVTQTPSHQVTQMGQEVILRCVPISNHLYFYWYRQILGQKVEFLVSFYNNEISEKSEIFDDQFSVERPDGSNFTLKIRSTKLEDSAMYFCASSDWGPDGYTFGSGTRLTVV.

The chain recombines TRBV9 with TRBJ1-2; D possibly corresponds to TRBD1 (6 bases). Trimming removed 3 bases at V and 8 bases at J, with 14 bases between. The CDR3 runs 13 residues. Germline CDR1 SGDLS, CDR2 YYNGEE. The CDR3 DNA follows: TGTGCCAGCAGCGCCCCGACAGGACTCGGCTACACCTTC. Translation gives CASSAPTGLGYTF.

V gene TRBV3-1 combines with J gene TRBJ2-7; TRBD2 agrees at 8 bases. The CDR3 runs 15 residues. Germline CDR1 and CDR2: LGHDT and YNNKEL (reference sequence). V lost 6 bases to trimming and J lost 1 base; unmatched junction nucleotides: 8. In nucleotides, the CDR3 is TGTGCCAGCAGGCCCGCGGTAGCGGGGTCCTACGAGCAGTACTTC. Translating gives CASRPAVAGSYEQYF.

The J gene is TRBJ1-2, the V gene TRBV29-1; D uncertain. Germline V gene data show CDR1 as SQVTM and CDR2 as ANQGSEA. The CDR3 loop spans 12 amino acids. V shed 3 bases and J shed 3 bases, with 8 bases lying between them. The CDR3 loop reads CSVDSQDYGYTF. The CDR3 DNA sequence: TGCAGCGTTGATAGCCAAGACTATGGCTACACCTTC.

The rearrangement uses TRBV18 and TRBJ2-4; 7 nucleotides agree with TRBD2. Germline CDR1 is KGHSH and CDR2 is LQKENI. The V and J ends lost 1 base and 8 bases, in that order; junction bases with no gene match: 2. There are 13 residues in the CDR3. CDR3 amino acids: CASSPREGDIQYF. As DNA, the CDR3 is TGTGCCAGCTCACCACGGGAGGGAGACATTCAGTACTTC.

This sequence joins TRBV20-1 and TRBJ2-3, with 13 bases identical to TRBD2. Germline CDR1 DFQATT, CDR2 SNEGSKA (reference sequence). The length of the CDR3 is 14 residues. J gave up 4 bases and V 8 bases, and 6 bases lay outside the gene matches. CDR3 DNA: TGCAGTCCCAGACTAGCGGGGGGATCAGATACGCAGTATTTT. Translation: CSPRLAGGSDTQYF.

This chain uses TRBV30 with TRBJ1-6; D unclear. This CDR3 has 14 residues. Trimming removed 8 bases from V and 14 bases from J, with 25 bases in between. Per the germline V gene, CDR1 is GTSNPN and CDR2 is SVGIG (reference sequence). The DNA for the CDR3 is TGTGCCCTTGTCTCCGGCGCCTCGCAATTAGCCCTCCACTTT. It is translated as CALVSGASQLALHF.

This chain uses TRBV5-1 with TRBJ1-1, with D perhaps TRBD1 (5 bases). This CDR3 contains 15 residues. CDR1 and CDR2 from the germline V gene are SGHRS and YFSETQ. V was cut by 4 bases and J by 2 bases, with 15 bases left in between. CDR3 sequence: CASSPAGQGNTEAFF. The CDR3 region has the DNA TGCGCCAGCAGCCCGGCCGGTCAGGGAAACACTGAAGCTTTCTTT.

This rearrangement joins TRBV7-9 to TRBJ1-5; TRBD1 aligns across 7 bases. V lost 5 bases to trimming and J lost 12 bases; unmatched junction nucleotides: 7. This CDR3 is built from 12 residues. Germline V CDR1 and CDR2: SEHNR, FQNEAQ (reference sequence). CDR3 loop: CASSTRQGLQHF. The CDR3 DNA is TGTGCCAGCAGCACGAGACAGGGTCTCCAGCATTTT. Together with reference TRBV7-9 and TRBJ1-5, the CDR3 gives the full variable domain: DTGVSQNPRHKITKRGQNVTFRCDPISEHNRLYWYRQTLGQGPEFLTYFQNEAQLEKSRLLSDRFSAERPKGSFSTLEIQRTEQGDSAMYLCASSTRQGLQHFGDGTRLSIL.